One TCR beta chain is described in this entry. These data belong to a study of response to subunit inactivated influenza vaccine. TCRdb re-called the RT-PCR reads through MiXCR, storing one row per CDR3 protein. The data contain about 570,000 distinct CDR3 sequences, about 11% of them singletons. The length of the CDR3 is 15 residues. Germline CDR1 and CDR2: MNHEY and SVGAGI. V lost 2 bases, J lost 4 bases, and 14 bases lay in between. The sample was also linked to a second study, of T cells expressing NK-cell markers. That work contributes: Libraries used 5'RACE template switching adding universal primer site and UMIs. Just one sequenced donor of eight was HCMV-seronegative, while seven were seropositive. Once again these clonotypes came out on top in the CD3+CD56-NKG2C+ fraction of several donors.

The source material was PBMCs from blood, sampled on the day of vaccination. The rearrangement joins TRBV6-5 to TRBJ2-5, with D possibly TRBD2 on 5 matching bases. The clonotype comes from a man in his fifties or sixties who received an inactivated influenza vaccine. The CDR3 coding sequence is TGTGCCAGCAGTTACATGGGTGAGGGTCGAGAGACCCAGTACTTC. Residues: CASSYMGEGRETQYF.